The clone carrying this TCR beta chain was recorded many times. The antigen remains unidentified. V shed 6 bases and J 4 bases; nucleotides not matched to a gene: 11. The CDR3 extends over 16 amino acids. Germline V gene data show CDR1 as MNHNS and CDR2 as SASEGT. Combining iRepertoire HTBI primers with Arm-PCR of CDR3 regions, the authors built TCR beta libraries. One entry per CDR3 protein results from TCRdb running MiXCR on the multiplex PCR reads. The sample lists 400,000 to 500,000 distinct CDR3 sequences; around 20% were seen once. The sample belongs to a study of regulatory T cells in long-lasting Graves disease. Looking at the study overall: Disease was considered persistent Graves' disease after over 5 years of antithyroid drugs (with positive TSH receptor antibodies).

General study findings and limits: TRBV28 was favored in persistent disease, as were TRBJ1-2 and TRBJ2-5. For persistent Graves' patients, TCR diversity was lower than for newly diagnosed ones. With 2,500 to 3,000 shared public clonotypes, persistent patients exceeded new patients, who shared about a thousand.

Time point reported: persistent/refractory GD, antithyroid drugs over 5 years with positive TRAb. RNA from PBMCs was the source of the TCR library. This specimen consisted of peripheral blood mononuclear cells (PBMCs), obtained when the disease was refractory, from a patient treated with antithyroid drugs. This clonotype originated in a female donor with Graves disease. This chain uses TRBV6-1 with TRBJ2-7, with 11 bases matching TRBD2. CDR3 in DNA: TGTGCCAGCAGGCCCAATAGCGGGAGGGCCTTATACGAGCAGTACTTC. Protein sequence: CASRPNSGRALYEQYF.